The clone carrying this TCR beta chain was detected only a few times. Antigen specificity is unknown. The use of a sample-barcoded 5' primer and a J-beta primer mix characterized a second PCR of roughly 7 to 12 cycles. Tags on each cDNA molecule came from a template-switch adaptor with 12 random nucleotides. TCRdb independently ran MiXCR on the 5' RACE reads; one entry per CDR3 protein. The table lists more than 900,000 distinct CDR3 sequences, about 28% of them singletons. The record originates from a study of blood T cells in healthy people across ages. Study-level findings and limits: CMV status of donors was not determined, possibly confounding expanded clonotype changes.

Trimming cost V 0 bases and J 2 bases; bases outside gene matches: 3. This CDR3 is built from 15 residues. Looked up from germline, CDR1 is MGHRA and CDR2 is YSYEKL. The sample was also reused in another study, on T cells of mothers and their children.

This sequence joins TRBV4-1 and TRBJ2-7, with 8 nucleotides matching TRBD2. The sequence derives from a woman aged 40-49 years in good health. The sample was blood. The CDR3 region has the DNA TGCGCCAGCAGCCAAGACCGGGGACTAGCCTACGAGCAGTACTTC. Its translation is CASSQDRGLAYEQYF.